The 27 T cell receptor beta chains given below trace back to one sample, sequenced in a study of shared clonotypes between healthy human individuals. The table came from immunoSEQ multiplex PCR; TCRdb's copy has only in-frame clones and leaves some out. Among roughly 1.4 million clones listed, just under 99% were seen once. The sequenced sample was naive CD4+ T cells sorted from blood. The sample's subset: CD45RA+ positively selected. These receptors originate from a man aged 30-40 years in good health.

The V gene is TRBV7-3, the J gene TRBJ2-7; D unclear. Germline assignment: CDR1 SGHTA and CDR2 FQGTGA. Trimming stripped 2 bases from V and 3 bases from J, with 14 bases between. This CDR3 is built from 15 residues. As DNA, the CDR3 is TGTGCCAGCAGCTTAGATTTAGCAGGCGACTACGAGCAGTACTTC. Its protein is CASSLDLAGDYEQYF.

The V gene is TRBV2, the J gene TRBJ2-7; D possibly corresponds to TRBD1 (6 bases). This CDR3 is built from 12 residues. Germline V gives CDR1 SNHLY, CDR2 FYNNEI. V dropped 6 bases and J dropped 4 bases, with 10 bases sitting between them. The CDR3 here is CASRAQGYEQYF. For the CDR3, the DNA is TGTGCCAGCAGAGCCCAGGGGTACGAGCAGTACTTC.

This clone was found once. The chain uses TRBV7-9 and TRBJ2-7; D remains ambiguous. The V gene's germline CDR1 is SEHNR and CDR2 FQNEAQ (reference sequence). V dropped 2 bases and J dropped 2 bases, with 10 bases sitting between them. The CDR3 has 14 amino acids. As DNA, the CDR3 is TGTGCCAGCAGCTTAAGTGGGCCGCCCTACGAGCAGTACTTC. Protein sequence: CASSLSGPPYEQYF.

In DNA form, the CDR3 reads TGTGCCAGCAGCGCCACCTTCGGGACAGGGGCGTACACAGATACGCAGTATTTT. Protein sequence: CASSATFGTGAYTDTQYF. The chain employs TRBV9 and TRBJ2-3; TRBD1 agrees at 10 bases. CDR3 length: 18 residues. V was pared by 3 bases and J by 2 bases, with 12 bases of the junction left unmatched. Germline values: CDR1 SGDLS, CDR2 YYNGEE.

This chain uses TRBV27 with TRBJ2-1, with D possibly being TRBD2 (5 bases). The germline CDR1 and CDR2 sequences are MNHEY and SMNVEV (reference sequence). This CDR3 contains 17 residues. V shed 3 bases and J shed 6 bases, with 21 bases lying between them. The CDR3 DNA sequence: TGTGCCAGCAGTTTTACCCCCATCTCACTAGTTATCAATGAGCAGTTCTTC. The encoded protein is CASSFTPISLVINEQFF.

CDR3 residues: CASSGQGPSIDEQFF. The CDR3, as DNA: TGCGCCAGCTCCGGACAGGGGCCTTCCATTGATGAGCAGTTCTTC. V is TRBV5-1 and J is TRBJ2-1; 9 bases are shared with TRBD1. The CDR3 is 15 residues long. Germline V gene sequence: CDR1 SGHRS, CDR2 YFSETQ. V lost 7 bases and J lost 8; bases outside the gene matches: 13.

The CDR3 loop reads CASSPTAIITEQYF. CDR3 sequence (DNA): TGTGCCAGTAGCCCGACAGCGATAATTACCGAGCAGTACTTC. The chain couples TRBV19 to TRBJ2-7, with a weak D call TRBD1 (5 bases). This CDR3 is 14 amino acids long. V shed 6 bases and J shed 6 bases, with 18 bases lying between them. CDR1 and CDR2 from the germline V gene are LNHDA and SQIVND (reference sequence).

The CDR3 coding sequence is TGCGCCAGCAGCCACGGGACAGCCCGCACCTACGAGCAGTACTTC. Its protein product is CASSHGTARTYEQYF. The chain recombines TRBV5-1 with TRBJ2-7; TRBD1 aligns across 7 bases. Germline V gives CDR1 SGHRS, CDR2 YFSETQ. V was pared by 4 bases and J by 2 bases, with 9 bases of the junction left unmatched. The CDR3 has 15 amino acids.

The rearrangement links TRBV6-5 to TRBJ2-2; the D is unclear. This CDR3 is 13 amino acids long. Trimming stripped 5 bases from V and 7 bases from J, with 11 bases between. In germline, CDR1 is MNHEY, CDR2 SVGAGI. This chain's CDR3 is CASSLGTNGELFF. CDR3 DNA: TGTGCCAGCAGTCTCGGAACTAACGGGGAGCTGTTTTTT.

This chain connects TRBV20-1 to TRBJ2-5; D is ambiguous. CDR1 DFQATT and CDR2 SNEGSKA come from the germline V gene (reference sequence). CDR3 length: 11 amino acids. V lost 4 bases, J lost 4 bases, and 7 bases lay in between. CDR3 in DNA: TGCAGTGCTACGCCTGGAGAGACCCAGTACTTC. Translation: CSATPGETQYF.

The CDR3 region is CASWGGKKWDTQYF. The CDR3 coding sequence is TGTGCCAGCTGGGGGGGCAAAAAATGGGATACGCAGTATTTT. The chain uses TRBV28 and TRBJ2-3, with D maybe TRBD2 (7 bases). The germline V gene has CDR1 MDHEN and CDR2 SYDVKM. This CDR3 region has 14 residues. Trimming took 8 bases from V and 6 from J, leaving 18 bases between them.

The chain combines TRBV15 with TRBJ2-1; 12 positions match TRBD2. The trim removed 5 bases at V and 8 bases at J, leaving 10 bases unmatched. Germline CDR1 is LNHNV and CDR2 is YYDKDF (reference sequence). This CDR3 comprises 16 residues. The CDR3 region is CATSPRTSGTRDEQFF. CDR3 DNA sequence: TGTGCCACCAGCCCTCGGACTAGCGGGACTAGGGATGAGCAGTTCTTC.

Worth noting for this clone: The sample carries other DNA sequences with the same CDR3. V gene TRBV18 combines with J gene TRBJ2-1; D is possibly TRBD2 (5 bases). CDR1 and CDR2 from the germline V gene are KGHSH and LQKENI. V lost 3 bases and J 4 bases, leaving 13 bases between the germline ends. The CDR3 covers 15 residues. CDR3 coding DNA: TGTGCCAGCTCACCGACGGCGGGTTCGTACAATGAGCAGTTCTTC. Translating it yields CASSPTAGSYNEQFF. Looking up the rest from reference TRBV18 and TRBJ2-1 gives the full variable domain: NAGVMQNPRHLVRRRGQEARLRCSPMKGHSHVYWYRQLPEEGLKFMVYLQKENIIDESGMPKERFSAEFPKEGPSILRIQQVVRGDSAAYFCASSPTAGSYNEQFFGPGTRLTVL.

The chain uses TRBV29-1 and TRBJ1-2, with D hard to call. The length of the CDR3 is 11 residues. The germline V and J ends were trimmed by 6 bases and 5 bases, with 10 bases remaining between them. Germline V gene lookup returns CDR1 SQVTM and CDR2 ANQGSEA. As DNA, the CDR3 is TGCAGCGTCCTGGGGAAATATGGCTACACCTTC. This translates into CSVLGKYGYTF.

The chain links TRBV29-1 to TRBJ1-2; no reliable D call. The CDR3 runs to 11 residues. V lost 6 bases to trimming and J lost 1 base, with 6 bases between them. Per germline, CDR1 SQVTM and CDR2 ANQGSEA. The CDR3 nucleotides read TGCAGCGTCCGTTTTAACTATGGCTACACCTTC. It specifies CSVRFNYGYTF.

This chain joins TRBV2 and TRBJ2-5; possible D gene TRBD2, 5 bases. There are 19 residues in the CDR3. Looked up from germline, CDR1 is SNHLY and CDR2 is FYNNEI. V was clipped by 6 bases and J by 1 base, with 27 bases between them. The CDR3 protein is CASSENVRRLTFTQETQYF. The DNA for the CDR3 is TGTGCCAGCAGCGAGAATGTTAGAAGACTAACCTTTACCCAAGAGACCCAGTACTTC.

CDR3 residues: CASSLSGHGNQPQHF. The CDR3 DNA reads as TGTGCCAGCAGCTTATCAGGGCATGGCAATCAGCCCCAGCATTTT. The chain is built from TRBV5-6 and TRBJ1-5, with D perhaps TRBD1 (5 bases). V was trimmed by 2 bases and J by 2 bases, leaving 11 bases between them. Germline CDR1 SGHDT, CDR2 YYEEEE. This CDR3 comprises 15 residues.

The chain is built from TRBV9 and TRBJ1-3; TRBD1 might be the D (5 bases). Germline CDR1 reads SGDLS; CDR2 reads YYNGEE. The CDR3 totals 16 residues. V lost 3 bases, J lost 5 bases, and 18 bases lay in between. CDR3 in amino acids: CASSAHGSGARNTIYF. The CDR3 region has the DNA TGTGCCAGCAGCGCCCATGGGTCTGGGGCTAGAAACACCATATATTTT.

The V call is TRBV25-1, the J call TRBJ2-2, with D uncertain. This CDR3 spans 12 amino acids. CDR1 and CDR2 from the germline V gene are MGHDK and SYGVNS. V gave up 8 bases and J gave up 5 bases, with 9 bases separating them. CDR3 DNA: TGTGCCAGCGCTACCCGGACCGGGGAGCTGTTTTTT. Its protein product is CASATRTGELFF. The whole variable domain, filled in from reference TRBV25-1 and TRBJ2-2, reads EADIYQTPRYLVIGTGKKITLECSQTMGHDKMYWYQQDPGMELHLIHYSYGVNSTEKGDLSSESTVSRIRTEHFPLTLESARPSHTSQYLCASATRTGELFFGEGSRLTVL.

The chain couples TRBV18 to TRBJ1-2, with D maybe TRBD1 (5 bases). CDR3 length: 15 residues. The germline gives CDR1 KGHSH, CDR2 LQKENI. With 1 base removed from V and 4 bases from J, the gap between germline ends came to 13 bases. CDR3 loop: CASSPLDIGPYGYTF. The CDR3 DNA sequence: TGTGCCAGCTCACCACTGGACATTGGGCCCTATGGCTACACCTTC. The full variable domain, in which reference TRBV18 and TRBJ1-2 provide the parts outside the CDR3, is NAGVMQNPRHLVRRRGQEARLRCSPMKGHSHVYWYRQLPEEGLKFMVYLQKENIIDESGMPKERFSAEFPKEGPSILRIQQVVRGDSAAYFCASSPLDIGPYGYTFGSGTRLTVV.

J is TRBJ2-5 and V is TRBV18; the match to TRBD1 covers 11 bases. The germline CDR1 and CDR2 sequences are KGHSH and LQKENI. The ends lost 4 bases at V and 7 bases at J; junction bases unmatched: 8. The CDR3 contains 15 residues. CDR3 region: CASSQGQGVPWTQYF. CDR3 in DNA: TGTGCCAGCTCACAGGGACAGGGGGTCCCGTGGACCCAGTACTTC.

The chain employs TRBV27 and TRBJ2-7; 9 bases line up with TRBD2. Germline V gene sequence: CDR1 MNHEY, CDR2 SMNVEV (reference sequence). This CDR3 spans 15 amino acids. J was trimmed by 1 base and V by 6 bases; bases with no gene match: 7. The CDR3 spells CASRPGTSISYEQYF. CDR3 DNA sequence: TGTGCCAGCAGGCCGGGGACTAGCATATCCTACGAGCAGTACTTC.

J is TRBJ1-3 and V is TRBV7-9, with unresolved D. The CDR3 runs 13 residues. CDR1 and CDR2 from the germline V gene are SEHNR and FQNEAQ (reference sequence). V was shortened by 5 bases and J by 0 bases, with 5 bases between the two germline ends. The CDR3 spells CASSISSGNTIYF. CDR3 sequence (DNA): TGTGCCAGCAGCATAAGCTCTGGAAACACCATATATTTT. The full variable domain, in which reference TRBV7-9 and TRBJ1-3 provide the parts outside the CDR3, is DTGVSQNPRHKITKRGQNVTFRCDPISEHNRLYWYRQTLGQGPEFLTYFQNEAQLEKSRLLSDRFSAERPKGSFSTLEIQRTEQGDSAMYLCASSISSGNTIYFGEGSWLTVV.

The V gene is TRBV7-3, the J gene TRBJ2-3; 10 bases agree with TRBD2. Germline V gene sequence: CDR1 SGHTA, CDR2 FQGTGA. V lost 7 bases, J lost 4 bases, and 5 bases stayed unmatched. There are 14 residues in the CDR3. CDR3 in DNA: TGTGCCAGCATGGGGACTAGCGATGCAGATACGCAGTATTTT. Translation gives CASMGTSDADTQYF. The entire variable domain, with the rest obtained from reference TRBV7-3 and TRBJ2-3, is as follows: GAGVSQTPSNKVTEKGKYVELRCDPISGHTALYWYRQSLGQGPEFLIYFQGTGAADDSGLPNDRFFAVRPEGSVSTLKIQRTERGDSAVYLCASMGTSDADTQYFGPGTRLTVL.

This chain uses TRBV19 with TRBJ2-7; TRBD2 matches 14 bases. The CDR3 has 15 residues. Unmatched junction bases numbered 7, after V lost 5 bases and J lost 7 bases. Germline CDR1 LNHDA, CDR2 SQIVND (reference sequence). The CDR3 nucleotides are TGTGCCAGTAGTGCCGGGACTAGCGGGAGAGGTGAGCAGTACTTC. It yields the protein CASSAGTSGRGEQYF.

The chain links TRBV14 to TRBJ2-7; maybe TRBD1 (5 bases). With 6 bases removed from V and 9 bases from J, the gap between germline ends came to 18 bases. Germline V gene data show CDR1 as SGHDN and CDR2 as FVKESK. The CDR3 has 13 amino acids. This CDR3 reads CASSAMVQARQYF. CDR3 DNA sequence: TGTGCCAGCAGTGCAATGGTACAGGCCAGGCAGTACTTC.

V usage is TRBV5-1 and J usage is TRBJ2-1; D is possibly TRBD2 (5 bases). Trimming left V 1 base short and J 5 bases short, with 13 bases between. This CDR3 has 15 residues. The germline V gene has CDR1 SGHRS and CDR2 YFSETQ. The CDR3 nucleotides are TGCGCCAGCAGCTTGCTTCTAGCTGTAAACAATGAGCAGTTCTTC. Translating gives CASSLLLAVNNEQFF. The full variable domain, in which reference TRBV5-1 and TRBJ2-1 provide the parts outside the CDR3, is KAGVTQTPRYLIKTRGQQVTLSCSPISGHRSVSWYQQTPGQGLQFLFEYFSETQRNKGNFPGRFSGRQFSNSRSEMNVSTLELGDSALYLCASSLLLAVNNEQFFGPGTRLTVL.